These 26 T cell receptor beta chains originate from one sample sequenced in a study of response to subunit inactivated influenza vaccine. TCRdb processed the RT-PCR reads anew with MiXCR; each CDR3 protein has one entry. This sample has 450,000 to 700,000 distinct CDR3 sequences, with 14% found just once. This specimen consisted of PBMCs from blood, obtained roughly 12 days after vaccination. All receptors derive from a middle-aged man who received an inactivated influenza vaccine.

This clonotype was counted between two and nine times. CDR3 in amino acids: CSARDFAGLTSGANVLTF. The CDR3 DNA follows: TGCAGTGCTAGAGATTTTGCGGGTCTTACTTCTGGGGCCAACGTCCTGACTTTC. The genes are TRBV20-1 and TRBJ2-6, with D perhaps matching TRBD2 (5 bases). V lost 0 bases and J 1 base, leaving 16 bases between the germline ends. Germline-derived CDR1 and CDR2 are DFQATT and SNEGSKA (reference sequence). The CDR3 contains 18 residues.

To note about this clonotype: One end of the junction varies from germline; a read error may be responsible. J is TRBJ1-5 and V is TRBV30; D gene uncertain. Germline V lookup: CDR1 GTSNPN, CDR2 SVGIG (reference sequence). The CDR3 extends over 15 amino acids. The CDR3 spells CAWSVGAVLNKPQHF. Written as DNA, the CDR3 is TGTGCCTGGAGTGTTGGAGCAGTTCTCAATAAGCCCCAGCATTTT.

There are a few counts of this clonotype. The chain uses TRBV19 and TRBJ2-2, with TRBD1 identical over 10 bases. The CDR3 consists of 14 residues. CDR1 is LNHDA and CDR2 is SQIVND in the germline V gene (reference sequence). With 6 bases clipped from V and 5 bases from J, the junction kept 3 bases outside the gene matches. As DNA, the CDR3 is TGTGCCAGTAGGGGGACAGGGGTAACCGGGGAGCTGTTTTTT. Translation gives CASRGTGVTGELFF.

In this sample, this clonotype turned up many times. V usage is TRBV29-1 and J usage is TRBJ2-1; no definite D call. This CDR3 has 13 amino acids. Trimming took 2 bases from V and 8 from J, leaving 13 bases between them. Germline CDR1 SQVTM, CDR2 ANQGSEA. The CDR3, as DNA: TGCAGCGTTGAAAACATCAAGACCCATGAGCAGTTCTTC. Encoded protein: CSVENIKTHEQFF.

This chain links TRBV28 with TRBJ1-5; D remains ambiguous. V lost 8 bases to trimming and J lost 2 bases, with 7 bases between them. The germline V gene encodes CDR1 MDHEN and CDR2 SYDVKM. The CDR3 has 12 amino acids. The CDR3 DNA reads TGTGCCAGCGGGGTGGGCAATCAGCCCCAGCATTTT. Protein product: CASGVGNQPQHF.

This clonotype was seen only a few times. This sequence joins TRBV6-2 or TRBV6-3 and TRBJ2-7, with no clear D. Germline loops: CDR1 MNHEY, CDR2 SVGEGT. The ends were cut back, 6 bases at V and 8 bases at J, with 11 bases in the middle. The CDR3 covers 11 residues. CDR3 residues: CASSSALKQYF. As DNA, the CDR3 is TGTGCCAGCAGCTCCGCCCTCAAGCAGTACTTC.

This clonotype was counted between two and nine times. The CDR3 spells CSVEGAPGNTIYF. Written as DNA, the CDR3 is TGCAGCGTTGAGGGCGCGCCTGGAAACACCATATATTTT. The genes are TRBV29-1 and TRBJ1-3; no definite D call. Between the trimmed V and J ends, which lost 3 bases and 2 bases, there was a span of 8 bases. CDR3 length: 13 amino acids. Germline loops: CDR1 SQVTM, CDR2 ANQGSEA.

This clonotype was observed a few times. The rearrangement joins TRBV18 to TRBJ2-7; 8 bases map to TRBD2. Trimming at V came to 5 bases and at J to 0 bases, leaving 9 bases not matched to a gene. The CDR3 contains 16 residues. Germline V lookup: CDR1 KGHSH, CDR2 LQKENI. The CDR3 here is CASSAPGLGSSYEQYF. The CDR3 DNA sequence: TGTGCCAGCTCAGCTCCGGGACTAGGGAGCTCCTACGAGCAGTACTTC.

The chain employs TRBV11-2 and TRBJ1-4; possible D gene TRBD1, 5 bases. The CDR3 length is 13 residues. CDR1 and CDR2 (germline): SGHAT, FQNNGV. Deletions cut 6 bases from V and 4 bases from J, with 9 bases between. The CDR3, as DNA: TGTGCCAGCAGAGGGACCTTTAATGAAAAACTGTTTTTT. Its translation is CASRGTFNEKLFF.

Remarks on this clonotype: The conserved phenylalanine or tryptophan is not found at the CDR3 terminus, so this likely reflects a read error. V usage is TRBV6-5 and J usage is TRBJ2-7; 9 bases are a match to TRBD1. This CDR3 contains 16 residues. Per germline, CDR1 MNHEY and CDR2 SVGAGI. V lost 4 bases, J lost 6 bases, and 13 bases stayed unmatched. In nucleotides, the CDR3 is TGTGCCAGCAGTTGGGCCGGGACAGGGATAGGATTCGAGCAGTACCTC. Translation: CASSWAGTGIGFEQYL.

This clonotype is a singleton in its sample. This chain connects TRBV21-1 to TRBJ1-4. TRBV21-1 is a listed pseudogene. This CDR3 region has 15 residues. CDR3 sequence (DNA): TGTGCCAGCAGCAGGCCTAAATCGGCCGGTGAAAAACTGTTTTTT. It codes for CASSRPKSAGEKLFF.

This sequence joins TRBV5-4 and TRBJ2-5; TRBD1 agrees at 9 bases. In germline, CDR1 is SGHNT, CDR2 YYREEE (reference sequence). The CDR3 length is 15 residues. V lost 0 bases and J lost 5; bases outside the gene matches: 5. CDR3 DNA sequence: TGTGCCAGCAGCTTGGGGACAGGGGAATGGGAGACCCAGTACTTC. Its protein is CASSLGTGEWETQYF.

The chain recombines TRBV28 with TRBJ2-6; tentative D call: TRBD1 (5 bases). Germline CDR1 reads MDHEN; CDR2 reads SYDVKM. The CDR3 contains 18 residues. V was trimmed by 4 bases and J by 4 bases, leaving 20 bases between them. The CDR3 nucleotides are TGTGCCAGCAGTTCCGGGCCAGGGATCCTTAGAGGGGCCAACGTCCTGACTTTC. It encodes CASSSGPGILRGANVLTF.

This clonotype was observed a few times. V and J are TRBV18 and TRBJ2-7; the D is unclear. The CDR3 is 15 amino acids. The V and J ends lost 3 bases and 0 bases respectively, with 12 bases between them. Germline V gives CDR1 KGHSH, CDR2 LQKENI. In DNA form, the CDR3 reads TGTGCCAGCTCACCCCGTTCAAAGAGCTCCTACGAGCAGTACTTC. The encoded protein is CASSPRSKSSYEQYF.

In this sample, this clonotype turned up many times. One junction end does not reproduce the germline sequence, and a read error may be involved. The chain has TRBV7-9 and TRBJ1-2; weak D call: TRBD1 (6 bases). This CDR3 has 11 residues. Germline values: CDR1 SEHNR, CDR2 FQNEAQ (reference sequence). This chain's CDR3 is CASSLGTPTGF. Here the CDR3 DNA reads TGTGCCAGCAGCCTTGGGACACCGACGGGCTTC.

V is TRBV10-3 and J is TRBJ2-1; D may match TRBD1 or TRBD2 (6 bases each). The V gene's germline CDR1 is ENHRY and CDR2 SYGVKD. Trimming left V 0 bases short and J 8 bases short, with 17 bases between. The CDR3 is 16 residues long. In DNA form, the CDR3 reads TGTGCCATCAGTGAGTCCGGGGGCACTTTGGGTCATGAGCAGTTCTTC. Its translation: CAISESGGTLGHEQFF.

The CDR3 loop is CASSQWDRASSGANVLTF. The CDR3 region has the DNA TGCGCCAGCAGCCAATGGGACAGGGCGAGCTCTGGGGCCAACGTCCTGACTTTC. The chain employs TRBV4-3 and TRBJ2-6; 9 bases are a match to TRBD1. This CDR3 is 18 amino acids long. V was pared by 2 bases and J by 0 bases, with 5 bases of the junction left unmatched. From germline, CDR1 is LGHNA and CDR2 YSLEER.

This clonotype was seen ten or more times. The gene calls are TRBV18 and TRBJ2-1; 7 bases agree with TRBD2. This CDR3 comprises 12 residues. Germline CDR1 KGHSH, CDR2 LQKENI. The junction had 2 bases not matched to a gene; V was cut back by 4 bases and J by 8 bases. CDR3 bases: TGTGCCAGCTCACGGACTAGGGATGAGCAGTTCTTC. Translated, it gives CASSRTRDEQFF.

This clonotype was seen only a few times. V gene TRBV28 combines with J gene TRBJ1-1; possible D gene TRBD1, 6 bases. Germline CDR1 reads MDHEN; CDR2 reads SYDVKM. The V gene lost 6 bases and the J gene lost 3 bases, with 26 bases spanning the gap. CDR3 length: 18 amino acids. CDR3 in amino acids: CASSPWVPSRGEDTEAFF. The CDR3, as DNA: TGTGCCAGCAGCCCATGGGTCCCCTCAAGGGGGGAGGACACTGAAGCTTTCTTT. Full variable domain (outside the CDR3, taken from reference TRBV28 and TRBJ1-1): DVKVTQSSRYLVKRTGEKVFLECVQDMDHENMFWYRQDPGLGLRLIYFSYDVKMKEKGDIPEGYSVSREKKERFSLILESASTNQTSMYLCASSPWVPSRGEDTEAFFGQGTRLTVV.

This chain joins TRBV3-1 and TRBJ2-6; 8 bases line up with TRBD1. V lost 4 bases, J lost 1 base, and 9 bases stayed unmatched. Germline values: CDR1 LGHDT, CDR2 YNNKEL (reference sequence). This CDR3 comprises 18 residues. This CDR3 reads CASSPSVTGVSGANVLTF. As DNA, the CDR3 is TGTGCCAGCAGCCCCTCCGTGACAGGGGTTTCTGGGGCCAACGTCCTGACTTTC. Supplemented by reference TRBV3-1 and TRBJ2-6, the full variable domain reads DTAVSQTPKYLVTQMGNDKSIKCEQNLGHDTMYWYKQDSKKFLKIMFSYNNKELIINETVPNRFSPKSPDKAHLNLHINSLELGDSAVYFCASSPSVTGVSGANVLTFGAGSRLTVL.

This clonotype was picked up a small number of times. DNA of the CDR3: TGTGCCAGCAGCCCGCACGCGGACGGAGATACGCAGTATTTT. Encoded protein: CASSPHADGDTQYF. The chain combines TRBV3-1 with TRBJ2-3; D remains unclear. There are 14 residues in the CDR3. V lost 4 bases, J lost 5 bases, and 13 bases lay in between. The V gene's germline CDR1 is LGHDT and CDR2 YNNKEL (reference sequence).

This chain connects TRBV3-1 to TRBJ2-1, with TRBD1 matching 7 bases. This CDR3 has 12 amino acids. V lost 6 bases and J lost 9; bases outside the gene matches: 5. Germline CDR1 LGHDT, CDR2 YNNKEL (reference sequence). For the CDR3, the DNA is TGTGCCAGCAGTCGACAGGGTCTTGAGCAGTTCTTC. Translated, it gives CASSRQGLEQFF.

This clonotype was detected only a few times. The chain couples TRBV7-6 to TRBJ2-1, with 10 bases identical to TRBD2. The germline V gene encodes CDR1 SGHVS and CDR2 FNYEAQ. The CDR3 loop spans 16 amino acids. The junction had 13 bases not matched to a gene; V was cut back by 6 bases and J by 8 bases. The CDR3 here is CASRYTLAGENDEQFF. CDR3 nucleotides: TGTGCCAGCAGGTATACCCTAGCGGGAGAGAACGATGAGCAGTTCTTC. Together with reference TRBV7-6 and TRBJ2-1, the CDR3 gives the full variable domain: GAGVSQSPRYKVTKRGQDVALRCDPISGHVSLYWYRQALGQGPEFLTYFNYEAQQDKSGLPNDRFSAERPEGSISTLTIQRTEQRDSAMYRCASRYTLAGENDEQFFGPGTRLTVL.

The chain combines TRBV20-1 with TRBJ2-3, with 9 bases identical to TRBD2. Germline assignment: CDR1 DFQATT and CDR2 SNEGSKA (reference sequence). V was clipped by 5 bases and J by 2 bases; unmatched bases: 8. The CDR3 is 15 amino acids. This CDR3 is CSACTLAGNTDTQYF. CDR3 nucleotide sequence: TGCAGTGCTTGCACCCTAGCGGGGAACACAGATACGCAGTATTTT.

This clonotype was seen a few times. This chain joins TRBV6-1 and TRBJ1-5, with a possible D match to TRBD1 (6 bases). Germline V gene sequence: CDR1 MNHNS, CDR2 SASEGT. The ends were cut back, 8 bases at V and 0 bases at J, with 20 bases in the middle. CDR3 length equals 17 residues. CDR3 region: CASAYPPQGLSNQPQHF. In DNA, the CDR3 is TGTGCCAGCGCCTACCCTCCACAGGGCCTTAGCAATCAGCCCCAGCATTTT.

Many counts were recorded for this clonotype. The genes are TRBV3-1 and TRBJ2-3; D might be TRBD2 (6 bases). Trimming stripped 1 base from V and 0 bases from J, with 8 bases between. Germline loops: CDR1 LGHDT, CDR2 YNNKEL (reference sequence). This CDR3 region has 15 residues. The CDR3 region is CASSQGDFSTDTQYF. The CDR3, as DNA: TGTGCCAGCAGCCAAGGGGACTTTAGCACAGATACGCAGTATTTT.